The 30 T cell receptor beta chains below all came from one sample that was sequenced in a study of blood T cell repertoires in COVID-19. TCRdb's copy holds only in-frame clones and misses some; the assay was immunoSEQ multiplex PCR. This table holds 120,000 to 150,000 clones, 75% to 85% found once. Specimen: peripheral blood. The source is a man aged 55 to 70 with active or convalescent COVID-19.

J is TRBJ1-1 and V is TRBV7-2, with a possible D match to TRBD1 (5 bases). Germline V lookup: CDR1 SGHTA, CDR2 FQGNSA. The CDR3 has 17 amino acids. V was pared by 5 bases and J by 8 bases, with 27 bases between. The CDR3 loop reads CASSPPPGGGRISEAFF. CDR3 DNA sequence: TGTGCCAGCAGCCCACCCCCGGGTGGGGGGAGGATATCCGAAGCTTTCTTT. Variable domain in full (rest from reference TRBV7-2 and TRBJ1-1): GAGVSQSPSNKVTEKGKDVELRCDPISGHTALYWYRQSLGQGLEFLIYFQGNSAPDKSGLPSDRFSAERTGGSVSTLTIQRTQQEDSAVYLCASSPPPGGGRISEAFFGQGTRLTVV.

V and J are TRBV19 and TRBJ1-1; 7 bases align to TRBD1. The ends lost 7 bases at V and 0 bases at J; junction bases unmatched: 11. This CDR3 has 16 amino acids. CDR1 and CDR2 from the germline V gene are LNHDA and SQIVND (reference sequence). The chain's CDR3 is CASTVDRASMNTEAFF. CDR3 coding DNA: TGTGCCAGTACCGTCGACAGGGCCTCAATGAACACTGAAGCTTTCTTT.

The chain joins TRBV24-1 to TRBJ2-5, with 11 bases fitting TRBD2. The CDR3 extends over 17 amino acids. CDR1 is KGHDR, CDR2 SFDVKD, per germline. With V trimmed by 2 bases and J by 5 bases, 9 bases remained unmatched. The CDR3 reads CATSDYGTSGPPETQYF. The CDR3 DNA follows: TGTGCCACCAGTGATTACGGGACTAGCGGTCCACCCGAGACCCAGTACTTC.

CDR3 loop: CASSPRDRGVSNQPQHF. As DNA, the CDR3 is TGTGCCAGCAGCCCCCGGGACAGGGGGGTTAGCAATCAGCCCCAGCATTTT. The chain is built from TRBV7-8 and TRBJ1-5; 11 bases match TRBD1. The J segment lost 0 bases and the V segment lost 5 bases, leaving 6 bases of the junction unmatched. This CDR3 contains 17 residues. CDR1 is SGHVS, CDR2 FQNEAQ, per germline.

The CDR3 protein is CASSLAGGELFF. CDR3 DNA: TGTGCCAGCAGCCTCGCCGGCGGGGAGCTGTTTTTT. The chain uses TRBV9 and TRBJ2-2; the D is unclear. CDR1 and CDR2 from the germline V gene are SGDLS and YYNGEE. The CDR3 consists of 12 residues. The V and J ends lost 4 bases and 7 bases respectively, with 8 bases between them.

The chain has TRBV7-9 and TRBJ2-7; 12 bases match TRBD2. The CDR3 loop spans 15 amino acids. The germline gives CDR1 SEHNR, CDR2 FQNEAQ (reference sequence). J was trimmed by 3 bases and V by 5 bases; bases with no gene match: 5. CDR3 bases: TGTGCCAGCAGCCCCCGGACTAGCGGGGACTACGAGCAGTACTTC. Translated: CASSPRTSGDYEQYF.

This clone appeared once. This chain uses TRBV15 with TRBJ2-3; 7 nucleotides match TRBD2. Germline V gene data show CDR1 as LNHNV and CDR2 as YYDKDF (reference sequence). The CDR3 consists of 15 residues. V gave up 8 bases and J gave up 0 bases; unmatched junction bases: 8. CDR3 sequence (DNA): TGTGCCACCTTCCGACTAGCAGCTAGCACAGATACGCAGTATTTT. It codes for CATFRLAASTDTQYF.

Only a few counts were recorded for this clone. The CDR3 loop is CASSQGTGVYTIYF. DNA for the CDR3: TGTGCCAGCAGCCAAGGAACAGGGGTCTACACCATATATTTT. The chain has TRBV16 and TRBJ1-3, with 7 nucleotides matching TRBD1. Trimming took 2 bases from V and 8 from J; bases not matched to a gene: 6. The CDR3 has 14 amino acids. CDR1 and CDR2 (germline): KGHSY, FQNENV. Together with reference TRBV16 and TRBJ1-3, the CDR3 gives the full variable domain: GEEVAQTPKHLVRGEGQKAKLYCAPIKGHSYVFWYQQVLKNEFKFLISFQNENVFDETGMPKERFSAKCLPNSPCSLEIQATKLEDSAVYFCASSQGTGVYTIYFGEGSWLTVV.

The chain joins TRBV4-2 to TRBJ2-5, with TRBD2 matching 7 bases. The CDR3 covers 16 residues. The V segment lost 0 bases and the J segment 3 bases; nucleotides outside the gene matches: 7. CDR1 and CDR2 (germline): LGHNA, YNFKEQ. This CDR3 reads CASSQELASGEETQYF. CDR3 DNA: TGTGCCAGCAGCCAAGAGTTGGCTAGCGGAGAAGAGACCCAGTACTTC.

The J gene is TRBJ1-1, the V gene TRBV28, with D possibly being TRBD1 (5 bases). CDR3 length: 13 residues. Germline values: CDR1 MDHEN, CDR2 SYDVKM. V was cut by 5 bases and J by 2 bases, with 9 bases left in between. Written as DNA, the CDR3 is TGTGCCAGCAGTCTCGACAGAAACACTGAAGCTTTCTTT. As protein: CASSLDRNTEAFF.

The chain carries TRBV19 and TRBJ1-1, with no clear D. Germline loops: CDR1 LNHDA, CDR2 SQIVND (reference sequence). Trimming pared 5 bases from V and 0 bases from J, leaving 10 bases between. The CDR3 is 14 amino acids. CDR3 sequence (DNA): TGTGCCAGTAGTTCCCTGGAGGTGAACACTGAAGCTTTCTTT. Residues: CASSSLEVNTEAFF.

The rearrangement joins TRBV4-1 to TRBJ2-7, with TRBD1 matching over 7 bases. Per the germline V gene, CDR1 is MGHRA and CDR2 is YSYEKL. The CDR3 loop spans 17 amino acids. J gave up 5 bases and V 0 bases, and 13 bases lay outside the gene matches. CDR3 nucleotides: TGCGCCAGCAGCCAAGATAGCCAGGGGCAGGGGGTAGACGAGCAGTACTTC. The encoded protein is CASSQDSQGQGVDEQYF.

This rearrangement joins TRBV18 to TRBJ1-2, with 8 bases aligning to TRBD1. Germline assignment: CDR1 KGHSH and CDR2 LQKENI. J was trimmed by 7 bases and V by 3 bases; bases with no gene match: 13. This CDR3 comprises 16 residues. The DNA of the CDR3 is TGTGCCAGCTCACCCGCGGACAGGGCGTTGGGGCTTGGCTACACCTTC. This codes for CASSPADRALGLGYTF.

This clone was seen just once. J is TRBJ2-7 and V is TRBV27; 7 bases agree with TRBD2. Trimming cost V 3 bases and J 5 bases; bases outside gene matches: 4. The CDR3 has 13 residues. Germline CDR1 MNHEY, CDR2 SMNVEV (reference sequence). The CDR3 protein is CASSFSGAHEQYF. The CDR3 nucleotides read TGTGCCAGCAGTTTCAGCGGGGCCCACGAGCAGTACTTC.

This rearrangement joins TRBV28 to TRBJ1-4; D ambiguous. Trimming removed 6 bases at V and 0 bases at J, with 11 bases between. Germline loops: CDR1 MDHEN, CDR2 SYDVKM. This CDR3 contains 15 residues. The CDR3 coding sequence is TGTGCCAGCAGCCCTGCCGGGTCAACTAATGAAAAACTGTTTTTT. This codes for CASSPAGSTNEKLFF.

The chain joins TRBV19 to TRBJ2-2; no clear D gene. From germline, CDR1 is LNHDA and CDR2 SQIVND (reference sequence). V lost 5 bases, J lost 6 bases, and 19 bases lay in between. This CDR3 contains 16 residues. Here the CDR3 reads CASSRGQNAMAGELFF. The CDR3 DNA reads TGTGCCAGTAGTCGTGGGCAAAACGCGATGGCCGGGGAGCTGTTTTTT.

The DNA for the CDR3 is TGTGCCTTGGCGGGGGTAGCGAACACTGAAGCTTTCTTT. Encoded protein: CALAGVANTEAFF. The chain joins TRBV30 to TRBJ1-1, with D perhaps matching TRBD1 (5 bases). V lost 7 bases and J 1 base, leaving 13 bases between the germline ends. CDR3 size: 13 residues. Germline values: CDR1 GTSNPN, CDR2 SVGIG (reference sequence).

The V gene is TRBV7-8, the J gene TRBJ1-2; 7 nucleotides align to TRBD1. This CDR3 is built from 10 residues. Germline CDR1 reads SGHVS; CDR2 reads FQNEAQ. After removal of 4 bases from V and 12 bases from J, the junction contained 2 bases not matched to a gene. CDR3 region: CASSSGTDTF. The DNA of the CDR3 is TGTGCCAGCAGCTCAGGGACAGACACCTTC.

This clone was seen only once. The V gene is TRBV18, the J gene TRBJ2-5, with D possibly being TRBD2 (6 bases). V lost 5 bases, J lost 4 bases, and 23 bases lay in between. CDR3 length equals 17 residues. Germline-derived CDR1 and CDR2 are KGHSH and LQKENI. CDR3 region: CASSTGGSGRRGETQYF. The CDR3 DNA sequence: TGTGCCAGCTCAACCGGGGGTAGCGGAAGAAGGGGAGAGACCCAGTACTTC. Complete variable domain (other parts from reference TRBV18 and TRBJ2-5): NAGVMQNPRHLVRRRGQEARLRCSPMKGHSHVYWYRQLPEEGLKFMVYLQKENIIDESGMPKERFSAEFPKEGPSILRIQQVVRGDSAAYFCASSTGGSGRRGETQYFGPGTRLLVL.

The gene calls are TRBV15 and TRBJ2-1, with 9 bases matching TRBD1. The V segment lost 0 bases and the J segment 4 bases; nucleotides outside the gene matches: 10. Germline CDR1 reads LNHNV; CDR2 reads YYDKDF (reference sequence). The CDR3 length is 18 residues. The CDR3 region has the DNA TGTGCCACCAGCAGAGATGGGTTCGGGGGACAGGGTTACAATGAGCAGTTCTTC. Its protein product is CATSRDGFGGQGYNEQFF. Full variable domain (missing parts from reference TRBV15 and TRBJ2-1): DAMVIQNPRYQVTQFGKPVTLSCSQTLNHNVMYWYQQKSSQAPKLLFHYYDKDFNNEADTPDNFQSRRPNTSFCFLDIRSPGLGDTAMYLCATSRDGFGGQGYNEQFFGPGTRLTVL.

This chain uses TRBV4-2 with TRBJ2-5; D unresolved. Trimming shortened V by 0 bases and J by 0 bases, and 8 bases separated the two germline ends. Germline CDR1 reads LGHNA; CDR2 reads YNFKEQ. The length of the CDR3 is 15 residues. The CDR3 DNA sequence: TGTGCCAGCAGCCAAGAGTGGCAGAACCAAGAGACCCAGTACTTC. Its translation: CASSQEWQNQETQYF.

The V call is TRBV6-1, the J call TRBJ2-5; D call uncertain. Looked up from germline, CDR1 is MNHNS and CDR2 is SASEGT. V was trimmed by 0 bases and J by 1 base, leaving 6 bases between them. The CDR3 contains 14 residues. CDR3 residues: CASSEAGRQETQYF. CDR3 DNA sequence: TGTGCCAGCAGTGAAGCTGGGCGCCAAGAGACCCAGTACTTC.

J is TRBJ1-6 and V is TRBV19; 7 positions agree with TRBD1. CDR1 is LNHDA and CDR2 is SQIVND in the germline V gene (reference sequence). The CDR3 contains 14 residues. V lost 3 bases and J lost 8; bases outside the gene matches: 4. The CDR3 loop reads CASSIKGAHSPLHF. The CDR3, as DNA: TGTGCCAGTAGTATCAAGGGGGCCCATTCACCCCTCCACTTT.

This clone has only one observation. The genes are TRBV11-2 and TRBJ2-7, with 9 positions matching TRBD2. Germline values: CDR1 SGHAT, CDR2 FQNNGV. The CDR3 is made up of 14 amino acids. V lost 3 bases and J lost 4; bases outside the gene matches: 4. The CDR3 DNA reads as TGTGCCAGCAGCTTGGCGGGAGGGCCGTACGAGCAGTACTTC. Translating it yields CASSLAGGPYEQYF. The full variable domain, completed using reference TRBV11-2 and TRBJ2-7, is EAGVAQSPRYKIIEKRQSVAFWCNPISGHATLYWYQQILGQGPKLLIQFQNNGVVDDSQLPKDRFSAERLKGVDSTLKIQPAKLEDSAVYLCASSLAGGPYEQYFGPGTRLTVT.

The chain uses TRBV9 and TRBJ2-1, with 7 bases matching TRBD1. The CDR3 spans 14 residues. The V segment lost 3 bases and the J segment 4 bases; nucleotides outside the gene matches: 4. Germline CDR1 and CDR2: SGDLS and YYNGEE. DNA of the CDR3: TGTGCCAGCAGCGGGGACAGAACTTACAATGAGCAGTTCTTC. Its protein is CASSGDRTYNEQFF. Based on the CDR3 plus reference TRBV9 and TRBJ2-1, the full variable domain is DSGVTQTPKHLITATGQRVTLRCSPRSGDLSVYWYQQSLDQGLQFLIQYYNGEERAKGNILERFSAQQFPDLHSELNLSSLELGDSALYFCASSGDRTYNEQFFGPGTRLTVL.

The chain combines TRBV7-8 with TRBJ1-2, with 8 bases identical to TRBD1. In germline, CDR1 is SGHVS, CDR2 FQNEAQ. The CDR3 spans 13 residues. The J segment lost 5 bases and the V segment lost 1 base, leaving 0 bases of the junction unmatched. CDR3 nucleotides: TGTGCCAGCAGCTTAGGACAGGGGTATGGCTACACCTTC. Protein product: CASSLGQGYGYTF.

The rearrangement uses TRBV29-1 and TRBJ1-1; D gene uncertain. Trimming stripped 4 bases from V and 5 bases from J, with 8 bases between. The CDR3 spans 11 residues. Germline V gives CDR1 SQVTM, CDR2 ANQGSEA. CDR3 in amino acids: CSVAVATEAFF. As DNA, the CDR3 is TGCAGCGTTGCGGTAGCTACTGAAGCTTTCTTT.

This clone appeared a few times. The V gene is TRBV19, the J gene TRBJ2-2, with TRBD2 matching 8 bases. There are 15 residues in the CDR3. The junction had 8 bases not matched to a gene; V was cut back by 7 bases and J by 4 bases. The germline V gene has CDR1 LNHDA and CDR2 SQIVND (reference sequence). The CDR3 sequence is CASKTGLAGTGELFF. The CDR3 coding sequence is TGTGCCAGTAAAACGGGGCTAGCGGGCACCGGGGAGCTGTTTTTT.

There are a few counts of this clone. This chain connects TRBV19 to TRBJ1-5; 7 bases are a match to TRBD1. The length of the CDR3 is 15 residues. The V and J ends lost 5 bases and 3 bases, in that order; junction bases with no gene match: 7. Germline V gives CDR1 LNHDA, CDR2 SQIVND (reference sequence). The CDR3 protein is CASSATGTVNQPQHF. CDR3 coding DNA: TGTGCCAGTAGTGCGACAGGGACGGTCAATCAGCCCCAGCATTTT.

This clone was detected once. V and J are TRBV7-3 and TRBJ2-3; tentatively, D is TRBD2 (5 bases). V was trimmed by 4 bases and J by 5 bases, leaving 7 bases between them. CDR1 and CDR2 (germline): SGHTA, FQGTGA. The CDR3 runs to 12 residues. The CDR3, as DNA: TGTGCCAGCAGCTGGGGAGAAGATACGCAGTATTTT. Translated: CASSWGEDTQYF. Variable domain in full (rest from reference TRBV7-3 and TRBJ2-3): GAGVSQTPSNKVTEKGKYVELRCDPISGHTALYWYRQSLGQGPEFLIYFQGTGAADDSGLPNDRFFAVRPEGSVSTLKIQRTERGDSAVYLCASSWGEDTQYFGPGTRLTVL.